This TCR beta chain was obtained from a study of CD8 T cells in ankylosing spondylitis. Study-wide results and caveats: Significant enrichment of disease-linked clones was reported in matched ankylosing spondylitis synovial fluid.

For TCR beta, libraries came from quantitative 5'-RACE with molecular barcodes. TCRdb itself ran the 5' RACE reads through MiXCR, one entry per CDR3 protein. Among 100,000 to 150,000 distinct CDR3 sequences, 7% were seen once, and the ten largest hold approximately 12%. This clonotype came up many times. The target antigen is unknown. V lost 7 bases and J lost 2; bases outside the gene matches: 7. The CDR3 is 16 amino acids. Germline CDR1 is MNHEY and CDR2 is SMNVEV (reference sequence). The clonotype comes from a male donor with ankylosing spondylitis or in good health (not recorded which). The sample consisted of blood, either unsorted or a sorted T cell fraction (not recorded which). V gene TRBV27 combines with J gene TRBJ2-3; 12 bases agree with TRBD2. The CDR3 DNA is TGTGCCAGCAAGGGAGCTAGCGGGAGGGACACAGATACGCAGTATTTT. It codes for CASKGASGRDTDTQYF.